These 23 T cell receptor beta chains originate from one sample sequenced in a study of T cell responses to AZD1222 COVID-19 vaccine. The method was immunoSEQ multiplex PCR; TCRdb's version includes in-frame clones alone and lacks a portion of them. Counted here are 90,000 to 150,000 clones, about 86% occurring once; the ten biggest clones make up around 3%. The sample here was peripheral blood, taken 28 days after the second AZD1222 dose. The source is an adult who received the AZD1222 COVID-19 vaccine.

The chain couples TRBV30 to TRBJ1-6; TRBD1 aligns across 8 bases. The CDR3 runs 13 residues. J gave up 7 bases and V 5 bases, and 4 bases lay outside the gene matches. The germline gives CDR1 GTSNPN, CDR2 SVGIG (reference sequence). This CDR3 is CAWSRDRNSPLHF. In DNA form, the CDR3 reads TGTGCCTGGTCCCGGGACAGGAATTCACCCCTCCACTTT.

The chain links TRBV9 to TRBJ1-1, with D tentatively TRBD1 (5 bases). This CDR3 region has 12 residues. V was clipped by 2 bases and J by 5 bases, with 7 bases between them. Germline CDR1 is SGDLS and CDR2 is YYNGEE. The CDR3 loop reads CASSVGGTEAFF. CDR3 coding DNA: TGTGCCAGCAGCGTTGGGGGGACTGAAGCTTTCTTT.

CDR3 amino acids: CAWSTRDQPQHF. The CDR3 DNA follows: TGTGCCTGGAGTACCAGGGACCAGCCCCAGCATTTT. The V and J genes are TRBV30 and TRBJ1-5; D possibly corresponds to TRBD1 (5 bases). The CDR3 is 12 residues long. Trimming left V 2 bases short and J 7 bases short, with 9 bases between. CDR1 and CDR2 from the germline V gene are GTSNPN and SVGIG (reference sequence).

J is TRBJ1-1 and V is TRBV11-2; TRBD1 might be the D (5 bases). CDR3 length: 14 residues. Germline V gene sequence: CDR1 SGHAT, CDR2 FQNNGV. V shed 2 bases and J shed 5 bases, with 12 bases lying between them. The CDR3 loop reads CASSLTSGGTEAFF. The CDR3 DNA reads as TGTGCCAGCAGCTTAACATCCGGGGGGACTGAAGCTTTCTTT. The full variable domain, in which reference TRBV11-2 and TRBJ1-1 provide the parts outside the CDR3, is EAGVAQSPRYKIIEKRQSVAFWCNPISGHATLYWYQQILGQGPKLLIQFQNNGVVDDSQLPKDRFSAERLKGVDSTLKIQPAKLEDSAVYLCASSLTSGGTEAFFGQGTRLTVV.

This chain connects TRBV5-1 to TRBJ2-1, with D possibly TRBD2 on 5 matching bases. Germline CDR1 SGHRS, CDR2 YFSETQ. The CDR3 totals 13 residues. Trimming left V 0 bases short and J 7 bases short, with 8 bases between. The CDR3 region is CASSLGLLNEQFF. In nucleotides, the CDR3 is TGCGCCAGCAGCTTGGGACTACTGAATGAGCAGTTCTTC. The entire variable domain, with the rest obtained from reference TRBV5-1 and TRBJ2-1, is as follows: KAGVTQTPRYLIKTRGQQVTLSCSPISGHRSVSWYQQTPGQGLQFLFEYFSETQRNKGNFPGRFSGRQFSNSRSEMNVSTLELGDSALYLCASSLGLLNEQFFGPGTRLTVL.

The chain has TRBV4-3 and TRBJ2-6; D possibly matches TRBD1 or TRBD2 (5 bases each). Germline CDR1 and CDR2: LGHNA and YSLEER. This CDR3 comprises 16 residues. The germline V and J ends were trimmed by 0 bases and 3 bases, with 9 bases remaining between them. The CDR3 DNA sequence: TGCGCCAGCAGCCAAGAGGGGGTGGGTGGGGCCAACGTCCTGACTTTC. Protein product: CASSQEGVGGANVLTF.

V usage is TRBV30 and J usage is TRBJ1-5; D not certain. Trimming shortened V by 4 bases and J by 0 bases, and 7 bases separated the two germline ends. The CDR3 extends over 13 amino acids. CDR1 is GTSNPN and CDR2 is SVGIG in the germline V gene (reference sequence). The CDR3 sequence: CAWTGNSNQPQHF. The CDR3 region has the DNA TGTGCCTGGACCGGTAATAGCAATCAGCCCCAGCATTTT.

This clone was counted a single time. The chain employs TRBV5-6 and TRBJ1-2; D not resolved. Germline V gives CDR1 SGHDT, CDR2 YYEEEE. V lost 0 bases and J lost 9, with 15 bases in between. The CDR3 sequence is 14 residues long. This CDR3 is CASSLEVTQPRYTF. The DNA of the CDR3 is TGTGCCAGCAGCTTGGAGGTTACCCAGCCGCGCTACACCTTC.

The CDR3 loop is CASSRGGANYGYTF. For the CDR3, the DNA is TGTGCCAGCAGCCGGGGGGGGGCGAACTATGGCTACACCTTC. The chain links TRBV5-4 to TRBJ1-2; D may be TRBD1 (6 bases). The CDR3 sequence is 14 residues long. Trimming took off 4 bases at V and 2 bases at J, with 12 bases between the two ends. The germline V gene encodes CDR1 SGHNT and CDR2 YYREEE (reference sequence).

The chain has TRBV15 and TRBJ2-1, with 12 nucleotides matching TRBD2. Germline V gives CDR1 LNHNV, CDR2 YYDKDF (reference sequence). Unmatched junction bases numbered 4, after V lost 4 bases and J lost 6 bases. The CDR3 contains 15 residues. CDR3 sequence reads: CATSTRTSGVNEQFF. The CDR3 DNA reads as TGTGCCACCAGCACCCGGACTAGCGGGGTCAATGAGCAGTTCTTC.

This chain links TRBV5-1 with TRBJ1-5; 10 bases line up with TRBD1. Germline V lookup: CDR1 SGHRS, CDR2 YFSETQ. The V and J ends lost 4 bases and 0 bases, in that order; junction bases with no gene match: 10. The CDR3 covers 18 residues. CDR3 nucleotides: TGCGCCAGCAGCACCTCCGGGACAGGGGATGATAGCAATCAGCCCCAGCATTTT. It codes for CASSTSGTGDDSNQPQHF.

The CDR3 DNA reads as TGTGCCAGCAGTGAAAGCGGGAGCTCCTACAATGAGCAGTTCTTC. Its translation is CASSESGSSYNEQFF. The chain joins TRBV28 to TRBJ2-1; 8 nucleotides line up with TRBD2. The germline V gene has CDR1 MDHEN and CDR2 SYDVKM. The V segment lost 5 bases and the J segment 0 bases; nucleotides outside the gene matches: 3. The CDR3 has 15 residues.

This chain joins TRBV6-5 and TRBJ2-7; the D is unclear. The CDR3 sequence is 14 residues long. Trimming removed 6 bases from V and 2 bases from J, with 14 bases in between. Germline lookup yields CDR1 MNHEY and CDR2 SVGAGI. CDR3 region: CASRTTTPPYEQYF. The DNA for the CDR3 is TGTGCCAGCAGGACAACGACCCCCCCCTACGAGCAGTACTTC.

The CDR3 DNA reads TGTGCCAGCAGCCTGGGACAGGGGGTCGGGACGCAGTATTTT. Translation gives CASSLGQGVGTQYF. V and J are TRBV11-3 and TRBJ2-3; 11 bases agree with TRBD1. V lost 5 bases, J lost 9 bases, and 7 bases stayed unmatched. The CDR3 runs 14 residues. Looked up from germline, CDR1 is SGHNT and CDR2 is YENEEA.

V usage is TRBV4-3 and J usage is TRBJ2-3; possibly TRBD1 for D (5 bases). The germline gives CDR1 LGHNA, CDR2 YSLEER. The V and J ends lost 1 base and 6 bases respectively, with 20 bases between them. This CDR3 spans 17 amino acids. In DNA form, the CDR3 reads TGCGCCAGCAGCCAAGGTGGGGCTGGGGCTTCTGAGGATACGCAGTATTTT. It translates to CASSQGGAGASEDTQYF.

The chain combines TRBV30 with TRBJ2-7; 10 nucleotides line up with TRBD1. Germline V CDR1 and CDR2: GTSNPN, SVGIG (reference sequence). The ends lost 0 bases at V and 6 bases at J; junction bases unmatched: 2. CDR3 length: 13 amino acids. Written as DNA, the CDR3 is TGTGCCTGGAGTGTACGACAGGGGGCCGAGCAGTACTTC. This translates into CAWSVRQGAEQYF.

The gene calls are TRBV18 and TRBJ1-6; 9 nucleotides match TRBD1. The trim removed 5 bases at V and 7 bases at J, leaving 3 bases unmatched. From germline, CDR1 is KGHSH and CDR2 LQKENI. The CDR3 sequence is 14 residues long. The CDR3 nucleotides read TGTGCCAGCTCAAGGGACAGGGTAAATTCACCCCTCCACTTT. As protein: CASSRDRVNSPLHF.

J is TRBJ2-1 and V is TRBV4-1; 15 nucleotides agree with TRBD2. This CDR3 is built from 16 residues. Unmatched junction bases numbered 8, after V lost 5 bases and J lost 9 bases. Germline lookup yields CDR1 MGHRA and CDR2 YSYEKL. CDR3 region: CASSSRTSGGAGEQFF. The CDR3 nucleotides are TGCGCCAGCAGCTCGAGGACTAGCGGGGGGGCGGGTGAGCAGTTCTTC.

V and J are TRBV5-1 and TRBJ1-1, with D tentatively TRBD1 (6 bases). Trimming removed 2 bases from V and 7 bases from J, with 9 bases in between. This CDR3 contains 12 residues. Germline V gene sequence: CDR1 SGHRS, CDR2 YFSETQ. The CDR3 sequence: CASSFPGDEAFF. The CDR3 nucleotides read TGCGCCAGCAGCTTTCCAGGGGATGAAGCTTTCTTT.

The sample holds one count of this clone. The CDR3 sequence is CASRDRGYNQPQHF. The DNA for the CDR3 is TGTGCCAGCAGGGACCGGGGATACAATCAGCCCCAGCATTTT. The chain uses TRBV6-5 and TRBJ1-5; no firm D call. Germline lookup yields CDR1 MNHEY and CDR2 SVGAGI. This CDR3 region has 14 residues. V dropped 6 bases and J dropped 3 bases, with 12 bases sitting between them.

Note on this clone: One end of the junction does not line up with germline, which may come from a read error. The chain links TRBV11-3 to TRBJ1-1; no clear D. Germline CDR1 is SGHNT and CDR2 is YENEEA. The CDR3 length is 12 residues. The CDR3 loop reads CASNTAGLTQFF. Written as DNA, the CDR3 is TGTGCCAGCAACACCGCGGGCCTTACGCAGTTTTTT.

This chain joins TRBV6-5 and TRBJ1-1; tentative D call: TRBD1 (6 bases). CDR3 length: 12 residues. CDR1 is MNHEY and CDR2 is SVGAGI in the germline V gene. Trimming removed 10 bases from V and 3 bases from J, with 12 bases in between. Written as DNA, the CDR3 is TGTGCCATCAGGGGTCAGGACACTGAAGCTTTCTTT. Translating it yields CAIRGQDTEAFF.

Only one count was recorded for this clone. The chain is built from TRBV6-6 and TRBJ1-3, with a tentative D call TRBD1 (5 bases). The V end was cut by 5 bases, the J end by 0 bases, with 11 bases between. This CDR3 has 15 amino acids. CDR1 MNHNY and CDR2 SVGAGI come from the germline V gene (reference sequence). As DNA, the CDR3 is TGTGCCAGCAGTCGTGACAGCCTCTCTGGAAACACCATATATTTT. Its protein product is CASSRDSLSGNTIYF.